These 9 T cell receptor beta chains originate from one sample sequenced in a study of identifying expanded T cells in peripheral blood. The method was immunoSEQ multiplex PCR; TCRdb's version includes in-frame clones alone and lacks a portion of them. The sample has around 100,000 clones; approximately 89% are singletons. Sequenced: blood. Source of these receptors: a person between 18 and 70 years old in good health.

The CDR3 region has the DNA TGTGCCAGCTCACCAGACCAGAGCTCCTACAATGAGCAGTTCTTC. This translates into CASSPDQSSYNEQFF. This chain connects TRBV18 to TRBJ2-1; D remains unclear. The CDR3 length is 15 residues. The germline V and J ends were trimmed by 2 bases and 0 bases, with 8 bases remaining between them. Germline assignment: CDR1 KGHSH and CDR2 LQKENI.

The V and J genes are TRBV15 and TRBJ1-5; D ambiguous. V was pared by 0 bases and J by 6 bases, with 12 bases between. Germline V gene sequence: CDR1 LNHNV, CDR2 YYDKDF (reference sequence). The length of the CDR3 is 15 residues. The CDR3 region has the DNA TGTGCCACCAGCAGAGATCGTTTCCCGGCTCAGCCCCAGCATTTT. The encoded protein is CATSRDRFPAQPQHF. The full variable domain, its missing parts supplied by reference TRBV15 and TRBJ1-5, is DAMVIQNPRYQVTQFGKPVTLSCSQTLNHNVMYWYQQKSSQAPKLLFHYYDKDFNNEADTPDNFQSRRPNTSFCFLDIRSPGLGDTAMYLCATSRDRFPAQPQHFGDGTRLSIL.

V and J are TRBV7-8 and TRBJ1-2, with D tentatively TRBD1 (5 bases). V lost 6 bases to trimming and J lost 1 base, with 12 bases between them. Germline CDR1 is SGHVS and CDR2 is FQNEAQ. The CDR3 loop spans 14 amino acids. The DNA for the CDR3 is TGTGCCAGCAGTGCGGGCAGGGTTAACTATGGCTACACCTTC. Translated: CASSAGRVNYGYTF.

The chain has TRBV14 and TRBJ2-7; D ambiguous. Trimming pared 4 bases from V and 7 bases from J, leaving 20 bases between. From germline, CDR1 is SGHDN and CDR2 FVKESK. The CDR3 runs 15 residues. CDR3 region: CASSLQWGNDIEQYF. The DNA of the CDR3 is TGTGCCAGCAGCCTGCAGTGGGGAAACGATATAGAGCAGTACTTC.

The chain couples TRBV7-6 to TRBJ2-1; D perhaps matches TRBD1 (6 bases). Trimming removed 8 bases at V and 3 bases at J, with 14 bases between. The CDR3 covers 14 residues. The germline gives CDR1 SGHVS, CDR2 FNYEAQ. The CDR3 reads CASAESGHYNEQFF. The CDR3 nucleotides are TGTGCCAGCGCGGAGTCGGGACACTACAATGAGCAGTTCTTC.

This chain joins TRBV15 and TRBJ1-1; 7 bases line up with TRBD1. The CDR3 has 14 amino acids. Germline V gene sequence: CDR1 LNHNV, CDR2 YYDKDF (reference sequence). V gave up 6 bases and J gave up 4 bases; unmatched junction bases: 8. CDR3 coding DNA: TGTGCCACCAGGACCAAGGGGGCCGGCACTGAAGCTTTCTTT. It encodes CATRTKGAGTEAFF.

This sequence joins TRBV6-5 and TRBJ1-1, with D unclear. Germline values: CDR1 MNHEY, CDR2 SVGAGI. This CDR3 contains 11 residues. The V end was cut by 2 bases, the J end by 8 bases, with 6 bases between. The CDR3 bases are TGTGCCAGCAGTTACCTAGGGGAAGCTTTCTTT. It is translated as CASSYLGEAFF.

The genes are TRBV4-2 and TRBJ1-1; 9 bases line up with TRBD1. The germline V gene encodes CDR1 LGHNA and CDR2 YNFKEQ. With 4 bases clipped from V and 0 bases from J, the junction kept 6 bases outside the gene matches. The CDR3 spans 16 residues. CDR3 protein: CASSPRTGEVNTEAFF. The CDR3 DNA follows: TGTGCCAGCAGCCCCCGGACAGGGGAGGTGAACACTGAAGCTTTCTTT.

This clone was picked up one time. The junction does not match germline at one end; this may be a read error. The chain uses TRBV2 and TRBJ1-6, with 10 bases fitting TRBD1. Germline loops: CDR1 SNHLY, CDR2 FYNNEI. The CDR3 runs to 14 residues. The CDR3 nucleotides read TGTGCCAGCCTGACAGGGGGCATTTATTCACCCCCCCACTTT. Its translation is CASLTGGIYSPPHF. Using reference TRBV2 and TRBJ1-6 for the parts outside the CDR3, the full variable domain is EPEVTQTPSHQVTQMGQEVILRCVPISNHLYFYWYRQILGQKVEFLVSFYNNEISEKSEIFDDQFSVERPDGSNFTLKIRSTKLEDSAMYFCASLTGGIYSPPHFGNGTRLTVT.